This TCR beta chain was documented in a study of blood T cells in healthy people across ages. Study background: Per two T cells, template switching captured roughly one barcoded beta molecule.

The germline CDR1 and CDR2 sequences are MGHRA and YSYEKL. The germline V and J ends were trimmed by 3 bases and 8 bases, with 19 bases remaining between them. The CDR3 runs 16 residues. Total RNA was extracted at no less than 5.5 micrograms per sample. Alongside a J-beta primer mix, a sample-barcoded 5' primer served in a second PCR lasting about 7 to 11 cycles. Each cDNA molecule received a tag from a template-switch adaptor that had 12 random nucleotides. Each sample provided no less than 2.5 million CDR3-containing paired-end reads. A single record per CDR3 protein comes from TCRdb applying MiXCR to the 5' RACE reads. The repertoire holds about 830,000 distinct CDR3 sequences, with 62% as singletons.

The chain recombines TRBV4-1 with TRBJ1-4; D is unresolved. Sample: blood. The source is a man under 40 in good health. The CDR3: CASSHPGRPGKEKLFF. The CDR3 bases are TGCGCCAGCAGCCACCCGGGGAGACCGGGCAAGGAAAAACTGTTTTTT.